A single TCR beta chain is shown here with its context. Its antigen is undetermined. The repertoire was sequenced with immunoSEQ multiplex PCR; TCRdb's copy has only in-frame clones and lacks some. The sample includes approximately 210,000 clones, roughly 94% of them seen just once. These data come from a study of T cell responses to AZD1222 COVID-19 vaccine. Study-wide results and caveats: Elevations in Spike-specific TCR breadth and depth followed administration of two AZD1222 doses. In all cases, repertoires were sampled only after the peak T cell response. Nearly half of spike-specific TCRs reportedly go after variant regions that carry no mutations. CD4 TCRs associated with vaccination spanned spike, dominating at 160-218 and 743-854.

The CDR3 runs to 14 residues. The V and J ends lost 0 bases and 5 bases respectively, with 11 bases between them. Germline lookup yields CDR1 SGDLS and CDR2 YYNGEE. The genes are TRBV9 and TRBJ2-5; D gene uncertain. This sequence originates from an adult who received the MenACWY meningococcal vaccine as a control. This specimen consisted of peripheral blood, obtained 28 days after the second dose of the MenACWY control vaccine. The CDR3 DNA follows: TGTGCCAGCAGCGTAGGCCTAGTGGGGGAGACCCAGTACTTC. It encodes CASSVGLVGETQYF.